A selection of T cell receptor beta chains follows, all from one sample in a study of shared clonotypes between healthy human individuals. Using immunoSEQ multiplex PCR, the repertoire was profiled, and TCRdb retains in-frame clones only, with some absent. The sample lists under 2.5 million clones; 85% to 95% were seen once. Sequenced: naive CD4+ T cells from PBMCs. The receptor set was obtained from a man younger than 35 in good health. Some clones in this sample may be carry-over from other donors' samples. Both conserved end residues are part of each CDR3. Each record gives: J gene, clone size, CDR3 length, V gene, D gene, CDR3 DNA, CDR3 protein. D genes are given only for firm matches. Rows may omit the clone size; those that give it use once, few, many or a size class.

j_gene: TRBJ2-5; abundance: once; len: 14; v_gene: TRBV14; d_gene: TRBD2; CDR3nt: TGTGCCAGCAGCAAATCACTAGCGCAAGAGACCCAGTACTTC; CDR3aa: CASSKSLAQETQYF
j_gene: TRBJ2-3; abundance: NA; len: 19; v_gene: TRBV2; d_gene: TRBD2; CDR3nt: TGTGCCAGCCGGTCCGGTAGGACTAGCGGGACTGGGAGCACAGATACGCAGTATTTT; CDR3aa: CASRSGRTSGTGSTDTQYF
j_gene: TRBJ2-3; abundance: NA; len: 16; v_gene: TRBV7-9; d_gene: TRBD2; CDR3nt: TGTGCCAGCAGGGCATTTCTAGCGGGAAGCACAGATACGCAGTATTTT; CDR3aa: CASRAFLAGSTDTQYF
j_gene: TRBJ1-4; abundance: NA; len: 17; v_gene: TRBV7-6; d_gene: TRBD1; CDR3nt: TGTGCCAGCAGCTTAGGCCTAGGACAGGGTCGGGGAGAAAAACTGTTTTTT; CDR3aa: CASSLGLGQGRGEKLFF
j_gene: TRBJ2-7; abundance: NA; len: 16; v_gene: TRBV7-2; d_gene: NA; CDR3nt: TGTGCCAGCAGCTTAGGCGGGGCCAGGTCAACCTACGAGCAGTACTTC; CDR3aa: CASSLGGARSTYEQYF
j_gene: TRBJ2-5; abundance: NA; len: 17; v_gene: TRBV5-1; d_gene: TRBD2; CDR3nt: TGCGCCAGCAGCGTCAGAACTAGCGGGAGGGCTCAAGAGACCCAGTACTTC; CDR3aa: CASSVRTSGRAQETQYF
j_gene: TRBJ1-1; abundance: NA; len: 13; v_gene: TRBV21-1; d_gene: NA; CDR3nt: TGTGCCAGCACCTTCAAGCGGGCAGGACGAGCTTTCTTT; CDR3aa: CASTFKRAGRAFF
j_gene: TRBJ2-1; abundance: NA; len: 17; v_gene: TRBV4-3; d_gene: TRBD1; CDR3nt: TGCGCCAGCAGCCAATTCCGACAGGGTCTTACCTACAATGAGCAGTTCTTC; CDR3aa: CASSQFRQGLTYNEQFF
j_gene: TRBJ2-6; abundance: NA; len: 14; v_gene: TRBV28; d_gene: NA; CDR3nt: TGTGCCAGCAGTACTCCGGCGGGGGCCAACGTCCTGACTTTC; CDR3aa: CASSTPAGANVLTF
j_gene: TRBJ2-1; abundance: NA; len: 12; v_gene: TRBV28; d_gene: NA; CDR3nt: TGTGCCAGCAGTAGGGGATACAATGAGCAGTTCTTC; CDR3aa: CASSRGYNEQFF
j_gene: TRBJ1-1; abundance: NA; len: 15; v_gene: TRBV23-1; d_gene: NA; CDR3nt: TGCGCCAGCAGTCAATCTCTAGGTCAGGGGACGGCAGCTTTCTTT; CDR3aa: CASSQSLGQGTAAFF
j_gene: TRBJ2-5; abundance: NA; len: 13; v_gene: TRBV30; d_gene: TRBD2; CDR3nt: TGTGCCTGGAATTACCTAGCGGGAGAGACCCAGTACTTC; CDR3aa: CAWNYLAGETQYF
j_gene: TRBJ2-4; abundance: once; len: 18; v_gene: TRBV28; d_gene: TRBD2; CDR3nt: TGTGCCAGCAGCCGCACGGGGACTAGCGGAGTAGCCAAAAACATTCAGTACTTC; CDR3aa: CASSRTGTSGVAKNIQYF
j_gene: TRBJ1-1; abundance: NA; len: 13; v_gene: TRBV5-6; d_gene: NA; CDR3nt: TGTGCCAGCAGCTTTTTCATGAACACTGAAGCTTTCTTT; CDR3aa: CASSFFMNTEAFF
j_gene: TRBJ1-3; abundance: NA; len: 16; v_gene: TRBV18; d_gene: TRBD1; CDR3nt: TGTGCCAGCTCACCCCGTATGGGACAGGCAGCAAACACCATATATTTT; CDR3aa: CASSPRMGQAANTIYF
j_gene: TRBJ2-3; abundance: NA; len: 14; v_gene: TRBV27; d_gene: NA; CDR3nt: TGTGCCAGCAGTTTGGGGGGCCTCACAGATACGCAGTATTTT; CDR3aa: CASSLGGLTDTQYF